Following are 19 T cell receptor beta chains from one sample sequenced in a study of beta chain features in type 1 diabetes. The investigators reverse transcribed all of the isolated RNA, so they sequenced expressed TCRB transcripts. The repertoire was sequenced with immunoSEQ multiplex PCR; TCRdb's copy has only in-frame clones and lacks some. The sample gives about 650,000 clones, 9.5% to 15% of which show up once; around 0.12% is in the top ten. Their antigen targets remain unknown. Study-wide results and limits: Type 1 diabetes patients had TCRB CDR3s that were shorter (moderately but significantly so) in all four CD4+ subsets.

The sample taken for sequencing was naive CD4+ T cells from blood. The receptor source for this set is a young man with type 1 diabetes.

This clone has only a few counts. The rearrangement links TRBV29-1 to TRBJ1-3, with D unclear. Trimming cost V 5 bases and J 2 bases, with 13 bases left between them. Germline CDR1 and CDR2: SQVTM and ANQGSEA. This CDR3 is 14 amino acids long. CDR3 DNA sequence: TGCAGCGTTACGACTACCTTCCCTGGAAACACCATATATTTT. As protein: CSVTTTFPGNTIYF. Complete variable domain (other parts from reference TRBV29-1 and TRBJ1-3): SAVISQKPSRDICQRGTSLTIQCQVDSQVTMMFWYRQQPGQSLTLIATANQGSEATYESGFVIDKFPISRPNLTFSTLTVSNMSPEDSSIYLCSVTTTFPGNTIYFGEGSWLTVV.

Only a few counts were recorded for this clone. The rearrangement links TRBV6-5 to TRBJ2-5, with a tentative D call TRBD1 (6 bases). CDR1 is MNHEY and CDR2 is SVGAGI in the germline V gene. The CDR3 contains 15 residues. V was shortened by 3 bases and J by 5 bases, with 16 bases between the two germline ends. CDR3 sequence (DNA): TGTGCCAGCAGTTATGTTGGGGGCCCCCAGGAGACCCAGTACTTC. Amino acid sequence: CASSYVGGPQETQYF.

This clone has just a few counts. The CDR3 sequence is CASSLDGRSSGNTIYF. The CDR3 DNA reads TGCGCCAGCAGCTTGGATGGACGAAGCTCTGGAAACACCATATATTTT. The chain is built from TRBV5-1 and TRBJ1-3; unclear D gene. Germline CDR1 and CDR2: SGHRS and YFSETQ. The CDR3 is 16 amino acids. V lost 0 bases and J 0 bases, leaving 10 bases between the germline ends.

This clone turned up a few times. The chain's CDR3 is CASSVTTSGGTDTQYF. The DNA of the CDR3 is TGTGCCAGCAGCGTAACGACTAGCGGGGGCACAGATACGCAGTATTTT. V gene TRBV9 combines with J gene TRBJ2-3; the match to TRBD2 covers 11 bases. Germline CDR1 is SGDLS and CDR2 is YYNGEE. The J segment lost 1 base and the V segment lost 1 base, leaving 2 bases of the junction unmatched. CDR3 length: 16 residues.

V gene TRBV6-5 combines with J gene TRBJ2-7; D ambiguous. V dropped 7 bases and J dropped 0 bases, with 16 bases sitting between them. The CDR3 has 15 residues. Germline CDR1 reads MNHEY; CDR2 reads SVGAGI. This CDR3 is CASIEPAHHSYEQYF. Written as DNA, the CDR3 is TGTGCCAGCATCGAGCCAGCTCATCACTCCTACGAGCAGTACTTC.

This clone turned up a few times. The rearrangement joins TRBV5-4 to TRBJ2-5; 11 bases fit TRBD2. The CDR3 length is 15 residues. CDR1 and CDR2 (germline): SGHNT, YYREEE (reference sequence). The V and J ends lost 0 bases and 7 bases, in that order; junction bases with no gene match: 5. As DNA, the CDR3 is TGTGCCAGCAGCTTGGCTAGCGGGGGGCGAGGGACCCAGTACTTC. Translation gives CASSLASGGRGTQYF. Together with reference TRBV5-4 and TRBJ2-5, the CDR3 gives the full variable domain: ETGVTQSPTHLIKTRGQQVTLRCSSQSGHNTVSWYQQALGQGPQFIFQYYREEENGRGNFPPRFSGLQFPNYSSELNVNALELDDSALYLCASSLASGGRGTQYFGPGTRLLVL.

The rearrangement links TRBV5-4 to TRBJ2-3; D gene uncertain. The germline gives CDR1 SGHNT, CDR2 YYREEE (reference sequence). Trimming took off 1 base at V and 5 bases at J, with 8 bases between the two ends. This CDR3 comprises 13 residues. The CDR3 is CASSLPSVDTQYF. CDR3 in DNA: TGTGCCAGCAGCTTGCCTTCCGTAGATACGCAGTATTTT.

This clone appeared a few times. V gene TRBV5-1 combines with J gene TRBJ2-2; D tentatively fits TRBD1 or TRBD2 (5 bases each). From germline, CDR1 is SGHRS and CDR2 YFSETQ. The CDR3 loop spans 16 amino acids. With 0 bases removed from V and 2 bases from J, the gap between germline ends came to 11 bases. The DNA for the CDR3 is TGCGCCAGCAGCTTGGATTCAGGGACCAACACCGGGGAGCTGTTTTTT. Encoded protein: CASSLDSGTNTGELFF.

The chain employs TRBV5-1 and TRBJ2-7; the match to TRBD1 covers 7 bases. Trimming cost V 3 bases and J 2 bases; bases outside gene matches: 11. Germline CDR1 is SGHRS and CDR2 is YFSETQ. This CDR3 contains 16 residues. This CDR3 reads CASSSGQQSGTYEQYF. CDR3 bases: TGCGCCAGCAGCTCGGGACAGCAGAGTGGTACCTACGAGCAGTACTTC.

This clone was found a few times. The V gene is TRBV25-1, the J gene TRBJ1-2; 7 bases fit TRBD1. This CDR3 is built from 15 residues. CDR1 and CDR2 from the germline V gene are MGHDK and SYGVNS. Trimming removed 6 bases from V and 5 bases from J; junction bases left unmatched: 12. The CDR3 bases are TGTGCCAGCAGAGGGACAGCTAACCGCTTTTATGGCTACACCTTC. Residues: CASRGTANRFYGYTF.

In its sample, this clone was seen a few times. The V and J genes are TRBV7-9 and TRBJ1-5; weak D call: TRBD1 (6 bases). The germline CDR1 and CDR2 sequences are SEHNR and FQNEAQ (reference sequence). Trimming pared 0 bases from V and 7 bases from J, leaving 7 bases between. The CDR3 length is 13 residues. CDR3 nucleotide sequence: TGTGCCAGCAGCTTAGCGACAGGACAGCCCCAGCATTTT. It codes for CASSLATGQPQHF.

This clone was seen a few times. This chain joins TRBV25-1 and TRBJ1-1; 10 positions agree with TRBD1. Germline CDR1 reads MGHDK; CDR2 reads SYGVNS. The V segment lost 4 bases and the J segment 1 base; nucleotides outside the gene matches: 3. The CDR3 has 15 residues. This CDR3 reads CASSGRQGANTEAFF. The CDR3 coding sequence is TGTGCCAGCAGTGGTAGACAGGGGGCGAACACTGAAGCTTTCTTT.

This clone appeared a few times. The CDR3 DNA reads as TGTGCCAGCAGCTCGGGAAGAATTAACTATGGCTACACCTTC. Residues: CASSSGRINYGYTF. The chain recombines TRBV7-9 with TRBJ1-2; no firm D call. Trimming pared 4 bases from V and 1 base from J, leaving 10 bases between. The germline gives CDR1 SEHNR, CDR2 FQNEAQ (reference sequence). The CDR3 runs 14 residues.

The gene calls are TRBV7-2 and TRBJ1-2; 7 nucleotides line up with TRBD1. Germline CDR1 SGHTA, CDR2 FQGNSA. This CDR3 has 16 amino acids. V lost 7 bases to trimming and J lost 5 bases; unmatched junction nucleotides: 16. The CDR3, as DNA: TGTGCCAGCACCCCAGGGGGGGCCGAGGGACGATATGGCTACACCTTC. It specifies CASTPGGAEGRYGYTF.

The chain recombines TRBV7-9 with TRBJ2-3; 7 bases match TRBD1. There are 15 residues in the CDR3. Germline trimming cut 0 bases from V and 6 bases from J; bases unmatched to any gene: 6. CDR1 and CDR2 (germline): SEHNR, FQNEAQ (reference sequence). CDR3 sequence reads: CASSLALGDSDTQYF. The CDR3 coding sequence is TGTGCCAGCAGCTTAGCCTTGGGGGACAGCGATACGCAGTATTTT. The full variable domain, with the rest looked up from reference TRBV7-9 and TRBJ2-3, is DTGVSQNPRHKITKRGQNVTFRCDPISEHNRLYWYRQTLGQGPEFLTYFQNEAQLEKSRLLSDRFSAERPKGSFSTLEIQRTEQGDSAMYLCASSLALGDSDTQYFGPGTRLTVL.

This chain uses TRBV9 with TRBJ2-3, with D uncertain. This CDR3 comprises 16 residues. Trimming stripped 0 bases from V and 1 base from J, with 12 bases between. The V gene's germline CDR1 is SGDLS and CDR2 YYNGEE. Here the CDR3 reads CASSVGTKIRTDTQYF. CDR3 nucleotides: TGTGCCAGCAGCGTAGGGACGAAAATCCGCACAGATACGCAGTATTTT.

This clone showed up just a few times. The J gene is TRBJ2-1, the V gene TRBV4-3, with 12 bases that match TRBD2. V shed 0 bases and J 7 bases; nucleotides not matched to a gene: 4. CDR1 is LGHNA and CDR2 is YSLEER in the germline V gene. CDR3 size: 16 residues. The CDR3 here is CASSQETSGGSNEQFF. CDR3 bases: TGCGCCAGCAGCCAAGAGACTAGCGGGGGCTCTAATGAGCAGTTCTTC.

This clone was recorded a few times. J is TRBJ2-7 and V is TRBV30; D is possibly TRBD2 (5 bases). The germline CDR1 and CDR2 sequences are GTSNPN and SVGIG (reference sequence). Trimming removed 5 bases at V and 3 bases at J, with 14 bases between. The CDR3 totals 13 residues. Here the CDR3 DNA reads TGTGCCTGGGAAAATCGGGGATTCTACGAGCAGTACTTC. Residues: CAWENRGFYEQYF. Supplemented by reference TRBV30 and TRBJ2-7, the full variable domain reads SQTIHQWPATLVQPVGSPLSLECTVEGTSNPNLYWYRQAAGRGLQLLFYSVGIGQISSEVPQNLSASRPQDRQFILSSKKLLLSDSGFYLCAWENRGFYEQYFGPGTRLTVT.

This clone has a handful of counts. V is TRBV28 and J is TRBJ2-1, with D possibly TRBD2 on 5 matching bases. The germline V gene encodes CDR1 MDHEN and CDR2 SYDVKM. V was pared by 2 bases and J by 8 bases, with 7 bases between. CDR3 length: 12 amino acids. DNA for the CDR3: TGTGCCAGCAGTTTAGTAGCGTATGAGCAGTTCTTC. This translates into CASSLVAYEQFF.